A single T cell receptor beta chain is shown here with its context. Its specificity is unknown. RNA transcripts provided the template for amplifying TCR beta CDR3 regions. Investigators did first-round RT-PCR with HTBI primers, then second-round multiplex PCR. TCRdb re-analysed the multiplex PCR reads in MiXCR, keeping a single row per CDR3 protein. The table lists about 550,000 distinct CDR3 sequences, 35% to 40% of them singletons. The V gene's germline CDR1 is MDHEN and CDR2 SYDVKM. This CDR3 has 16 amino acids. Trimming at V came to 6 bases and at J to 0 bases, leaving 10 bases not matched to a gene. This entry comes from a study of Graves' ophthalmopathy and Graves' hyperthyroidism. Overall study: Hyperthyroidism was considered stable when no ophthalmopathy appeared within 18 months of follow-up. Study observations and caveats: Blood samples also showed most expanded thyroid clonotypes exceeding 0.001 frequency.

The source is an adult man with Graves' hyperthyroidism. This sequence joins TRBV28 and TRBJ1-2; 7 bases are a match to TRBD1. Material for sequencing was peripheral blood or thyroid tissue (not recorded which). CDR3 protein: CASSLYGTAANYGYTF. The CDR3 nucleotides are TGTGCCAGCAGCCTTTACGGGACAGCAGCTAACTATGGCTACACCTTC.